This T cell receptor (beta chain) was observed in a study of blood T cells in healthy people across ages. A note on this clonotype: The antigen remains unidentified.

Trimming removed 0 bases from V and 5 bases from J, with 17 bases in between. The length of the CDR3 is 16 residues. Germline V lookup: CDR1 DFQATT, CDR2 SNEGSKA (reference sequence). Every donor provided around 10 milliliters of peripheral blood. Combining a sample-barcoded 5' primer with a J-beta primer mix, a second PCR ran for about 6 to 11 cycles. TCRdb ran MiXCR on the 5' RACE reads and lists one entry per CDR3 protein. Of 800,000 to 1,300,000 distinct CDR3 sequences listed, almost 25% are singletons. Regarding the study as a whole: More naive CD4+ cells and higher diversity marked long-lived donors relative to aged donors. Expanded clonotype changes were possibly confounded by unknown donor CMV status.

These data were likewise used in another study, on T cells of mothers and their children. As reported in that work: Mothers and children who were related shared slightly more overlap than unrelated pairs, but not significantly more.

The sequence was collected from a girl aged 2 to 9 in good health. The sequenced sample was blood. The rearrangement links TRBV20-1 to TRBJ2-1, with D uncertain. The DNA for the CDR3 is TGCAGTGCTAGAGATAGTGAGTCTCTTACACACAATGAGCAGTTCTTC. Translating it yields CSARDSESLTHNEQFF.